This section outlines one T cell receptor beta chain sequence together with its context. The sample comes from a study of cytomegalovirus exposure and HLA in healthy donors. The PCR contained 60 Vbeta and 13 Jbeta primers. Profiling relied on immunoSEQ multiplex PCR, and the TCRdb table lists in-frame clones only, not all of them. The table has about 120,000 clones, around 74% seen once. CDR3 size: 14 residues. The germline V gene has CDR1 MDHEN and CDR2 SYDVKM. Deletions cut 2 bases from V and 2 bases from J, with 7 bases between. The material sequenced was PBMCs. The TCR sequence derives from a man between 60 and 70 years old in good health and CMV-seropositive. J is TRBJ1-3 and V is TRBV28; D gene unclear. The CDR3 region is CASSLGQTGNTIYF. CDR3 coding DNA: TGTGCCAGCAGTTTAGGGCAGACTGGAAACACCATATATTTT.